This T cell receptor beta chain was identified during a study of blood T cell repertoires in COVID-19. Study-level background: PBMCs, B-cell-depleted T cells, or T cells were the source of the cDNA or gDNA that made up the material.

Trimming took 3 bases from V and 5 from J; bases not matched to a gene: 3. CDR1 is SGDLS, CDR2 YYNGEE, per germline. The CDR3 is made up of 16 amino acids. As originally analysed: For nucleated cells, counts were estimated from reference gene primer amplification. TCRdb's copy holds only in-frame clones and misses some; the assay was immunoSEQ multiplex PCR. The V and J calls and clone size are taken from that table; D and trimming were inferred from the DNA. The sample consists of roughly 120,000 clones, about 83% of them appearing once. The TCR sequence derives from a man in his 60s with acute or convalescent COVID-19. J is TRBJ2-2 and V is TRBV9; TRBD2 agrees at 14 bases. Sequenced input: peripheral blood. This CDR3 is CASSAGLAGGTGELFF. The CDR3, as DNA: TGTGCCAGCAGCGCCGGACTAGCGGGAGGAACCGGGGAGCTGTTTTTT.